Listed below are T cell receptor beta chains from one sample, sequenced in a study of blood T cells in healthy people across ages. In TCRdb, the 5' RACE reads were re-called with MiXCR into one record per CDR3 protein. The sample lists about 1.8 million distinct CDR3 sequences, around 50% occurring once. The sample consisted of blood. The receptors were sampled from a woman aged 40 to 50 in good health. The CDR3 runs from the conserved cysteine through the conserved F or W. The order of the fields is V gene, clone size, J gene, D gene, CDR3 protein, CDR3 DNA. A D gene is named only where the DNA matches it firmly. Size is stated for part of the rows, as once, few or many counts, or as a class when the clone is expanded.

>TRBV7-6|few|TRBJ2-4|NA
CASSHWTAKLYF
TGTGCCAGCAGCCACTGGACAGCCAAGCTGTACTTC
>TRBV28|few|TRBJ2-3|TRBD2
CASSVGGYTDTQYF
TGTGCCAGCAGTGTCGGGGGGTACACAGATACGCAGTATTTT
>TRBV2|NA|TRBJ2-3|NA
CASSEDRWGAGIKYF
NA
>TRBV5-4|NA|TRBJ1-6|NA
CASSPKGLDGTSPLHF
TGTGCCAGCAGCCCTAAGGGGCTCGACGGGACTTCACCCCTCCACTTT
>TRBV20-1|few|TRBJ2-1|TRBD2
CSARVKRGGGSYNEQFF
TGCAGTGCTAGAGTCAAGCGGGGCGGGGGGTCTTACAATGAGCAGTTCTTC
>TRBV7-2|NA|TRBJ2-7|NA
CASSRSESSYNEQYF
TGTGCCAGCAGCCGCTCTGAGAGCTCCTACAATGAGCAGTACTTC
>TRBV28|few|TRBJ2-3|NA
CASSPQATDTQYF
TGTGCCAGCAGCCCCCAGGCCACAGATACGCAGTATTTT
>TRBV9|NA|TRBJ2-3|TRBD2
CASSAGGTSGDTQYF
TGTGCCAGCAGCGCCGGAGGAACTAGCGGAGATACGCAGTATTTT
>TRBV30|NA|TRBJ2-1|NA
CAWTRDYNEQFF
TGTGCCTGGACGCGGGATTACAATGAGCAGTTCTTC
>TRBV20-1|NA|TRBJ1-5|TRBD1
CSARSGQGADQPQHF
TGCAGTGCTAGAAGCGGGCAGGGGGCCGATCAGCCCCAGCATTTT
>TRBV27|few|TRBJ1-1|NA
CASSLWAGTNTEAFF
TGTGCCAGCAGTTTATGGGCAGGGACTAACACTGAAGCTTTCTTT
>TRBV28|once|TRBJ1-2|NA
CASSLLAEGGQGYGYTF
TGTGCCAGCAGTTTATTGGCGGAGGGGGGGCAAGGCTATGGCTACACCTTC
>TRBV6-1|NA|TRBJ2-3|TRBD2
CASRRQRGGPDTQYF
TGTGCCAGTAGACGCCAGCGGGGGGGCCCAGATACGCAGTATTTT
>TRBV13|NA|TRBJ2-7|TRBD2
CASSLGGNRDYLSYEQYF
TGTGCCAGCAGCTTAGGGGGGAACCGGGACTACCTCTCCTACGAGCAGTACTTC
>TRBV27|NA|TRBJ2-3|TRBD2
CAGSLERGLAGISDTQYF
TGTGCCGGCAGTTTAGAGAGGGGACTAGCGGGGATTTCAGATACGCAGTATTTT
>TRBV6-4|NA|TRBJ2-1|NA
CASSDWGGTSSYEQFF
TGTGCCAGCAGTGATTGGGGCGGGACGAGCTCCTACGAGCAGTTCTTC
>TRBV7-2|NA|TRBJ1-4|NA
CASSLLGRFNEKLFF
TGTGCCAGCAGCTTACTCGGCAGGTTTAATGAGAAACTGTTTTTT
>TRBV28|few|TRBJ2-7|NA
CASIDRDWDEQYF
TGTGCCAGCATAGACAGGGACTGGGACGAGCAGTACTTC
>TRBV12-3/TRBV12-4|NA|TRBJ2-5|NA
CASRPPGRETQYF
TGTGCCAGCAGACCCCCAGGGCGAGAGACCCAGTACTTC
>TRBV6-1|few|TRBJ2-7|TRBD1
CASSEPGQEVGYEQYF
TGTGCCAGCAGTGAACCTGGACAGGAGGTAGGCTACGAGCAGTACTTC
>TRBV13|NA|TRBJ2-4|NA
CASSSAALVGQYF
TGTGCCAGCAGCTCGGCAGCCCTGGTTGGGCAGTACTTC
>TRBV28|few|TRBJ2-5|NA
CASSLPTGGETQYF
TGTGCCAGCAGCCTACCGACTGGGGGAGAGACCCAGTACTTC
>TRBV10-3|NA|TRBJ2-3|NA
CAISAGNSLTDTQYF
TGTGCCATCAGCGCCGGAAACTCACTAACAGATACGCAGTATTTT
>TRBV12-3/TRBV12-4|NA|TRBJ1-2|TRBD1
CASVRQGVNYGYTF
TGTGCCAGCGTACGACAGGGGGTTAACTATGGCTACACCTTC
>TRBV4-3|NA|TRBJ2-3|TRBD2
CASSQVLGLAGGADTQYF
TGCGCCAGCAGCCAAGTATTAGGCTTGGCGGGGGGCGCAGATACGCAGTATTTT
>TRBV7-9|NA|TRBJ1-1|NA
CASSRPAGKAFF
TGTGCCAGCAGCCGACCCGCAGGGAAAGCTTTCTTT
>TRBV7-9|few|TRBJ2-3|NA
CASRDQGRSSTDTQYF
TGTGCCAGCAGGGACCAGGGCAGGTCTAGCACAGATACGCAGTATTTT
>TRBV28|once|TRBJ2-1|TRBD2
CASSFNGLAGEVVNKQFF
TGTGCCAGCAGTTTCAACGGACTAGCGGGGGAAGTTGTCAATAAGCAGTTCTTC
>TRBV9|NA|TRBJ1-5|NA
CASSADLQGSQPQHF
TGTGCCAGCAGCGCAGACCTTCAGGGATCTCAGCCCCAGCATTTT
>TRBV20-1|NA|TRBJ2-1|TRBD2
CSEKRGSGDNEQFF
TGCAGTGAAAAGCGGGGGTCCGGGGACAATGAGCAGTTCTTC
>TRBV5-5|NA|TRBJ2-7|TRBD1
CASSLEPGTVMIQYF
TGTGCCAGCAGCCTCGAACCCGGGACAGTAATGATACAGTACTTC
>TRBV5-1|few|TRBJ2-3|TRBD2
CASSWGLAGPSTDTQYF
TGCGCCAGCAGCTGGGGACTAGCGGGGCCTAGCACAGATACGCAGTATTTT
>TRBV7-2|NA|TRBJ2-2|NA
CASSLLGASGELFF
TGTGCCAGCAGCTTACTGGGGGCGTCCGGGGAGCTGTTTTTT
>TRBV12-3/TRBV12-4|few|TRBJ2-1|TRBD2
CATSSGGYNEQFF
TGTGCCACCTCGAGCGGGGGATACAATGAGCAGTTCTTC
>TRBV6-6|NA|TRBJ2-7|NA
CASSHRLHEQYF
TGTGCCAGCAGCCACCGTCTCCACGAGCAGTACTTC
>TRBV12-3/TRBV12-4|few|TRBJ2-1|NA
CASTKWGNNEQFF
TGTGCCAGCACTAAGTGGGGGAACAATGAGCAGTTCTTC
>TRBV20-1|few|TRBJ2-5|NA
CSAPGQTKETQYF
TGCAGTGCCCCGGGGCAAACGAAAGAGACCCAGTACTTC
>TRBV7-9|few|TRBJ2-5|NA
CASSSRQNQETQYF
TGTGCCAGCAGCTCTCGACAGAACCAAGAGACCCAGTACTTC
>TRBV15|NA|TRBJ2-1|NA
CATSRDFRDEQFF
TGTGCCACCAGCAGAGATTTTCGTGATGAGCAGTTCTTC
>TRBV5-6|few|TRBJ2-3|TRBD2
CASSPSGGVTDTQYF
TGTGCCAGCAGCCCTAGCGGGGGGGTGACAGATACGCAGTATTTT
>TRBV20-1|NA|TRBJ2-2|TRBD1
CSAPGTATGELFF
TGCAGTGCCCCCGGGACAGCGACCGGGGAGCTGTTTTTT
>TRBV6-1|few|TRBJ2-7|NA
CASTPGISYEQYF
TGTGCCAGCACCCCGGGAATCTCCTACGAGCAGTACTTC
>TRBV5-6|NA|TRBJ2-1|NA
CAGSHSLDNEQFF
TGTGCCGGCAGCCATAGCCTAGACAATGAGCAGTTCTTC
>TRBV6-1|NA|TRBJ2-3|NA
CASSEPRGSDTQYF
TGTGCCAGCAGTGAACCGAGGGGCTCAGATACGCAGTATTTT
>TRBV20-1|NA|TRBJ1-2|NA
CSARDKGTLYGYTF
TGCAGTGCTAGAGATAAAGGGACTCTCTATGGCTACACCTTC
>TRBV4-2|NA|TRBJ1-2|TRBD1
CASSQDPQGTYGYTF
TGTGCCAGCAGCCAAGATCCACAGGGGACCTATGGCTACACCTTC
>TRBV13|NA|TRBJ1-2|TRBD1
CASSLETGEYGYTF
TGTGCCAGCAGCCTGGAAACAGGGGAGTATGGCTACACCTTC
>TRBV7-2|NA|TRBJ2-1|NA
CASSSRVREQFF
TGTGCCAGCAGCTCCAGGGTAAGAGAGCAGTTCTTC